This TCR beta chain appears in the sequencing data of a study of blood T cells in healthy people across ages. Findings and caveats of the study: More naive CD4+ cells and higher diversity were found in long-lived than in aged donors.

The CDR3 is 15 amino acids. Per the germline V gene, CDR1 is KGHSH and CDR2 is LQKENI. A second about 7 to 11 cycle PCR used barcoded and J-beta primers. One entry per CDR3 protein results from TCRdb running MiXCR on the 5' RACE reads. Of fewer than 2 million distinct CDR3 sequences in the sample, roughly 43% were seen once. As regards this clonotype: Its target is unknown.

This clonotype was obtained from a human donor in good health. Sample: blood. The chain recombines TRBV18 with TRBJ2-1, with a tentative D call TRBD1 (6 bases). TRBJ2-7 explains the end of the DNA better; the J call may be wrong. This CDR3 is CASSPNRDTYNEQYF. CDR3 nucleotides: TGTGCCAGCTCACCAAACCGGGACACCTACAATGAGCAGTACTTC.